The sequence of this TCR beta chain was determined in a study of CD8+ T cells in alopecia areata. The overall study: Treated patients received severity scores based on the percentage of scalp area affected.

RNA extraction and reverse transcription yielded cDNA as sequencing template. Sequenced by immunoSEQ multiplex PCR; TCRdb stores in-frame clones only, minus some. This sample yields 110,000 to 150,000 clones, of which roughly 82% are seen a single time; roughly 25% belongs to the top ten. The CDR3 has 14 residues. Per the germline V gene, CDR1 is MNHEY and CDR2 is SVGAGI. The germline V and J ends were trimmed by 5 bases and 4 bases, with 14 bases remaining between them. The treatment: oral pan-JAK inhibitor, 5-10 mg twice daily. The specimen was CD8+ T cells sorted from blood, collected at week 4, from a patient treated with tofacitinib. The V gene is TRBV6-5, the J gene TRBJ1-2; D is unclear. The origin of this receptor is a human donor with alopecia areata. For the CDR3, the DNA is TGTGCCAGCAGTATAAGGGAGGATAGCTATGGCTACACCTTC. Translating it yields CASSIREDSYGYTF.